The entry below describes one T cell receptor beta chain. The method was immunoSEQ multiplex PCR; TCRdb's version includes in-frame clones alone and lacks a portion of them. The sample gives 75,000 to 90,000 clones, about four fifths of which show up once; around 9.5% is in the top ten. The sample is drawn from a study of PD-L1 blockade in urothelial cancer. As for the study in general: Per blood sample, T cells had a median of roughly 150,000.

Sample numbers ranged from 1 to 8 per patient, encompassing pretreatment and on-treatment collections. Germline V gives CDR1 SGHRS, CDR2 YFSETQ. J lost 1 base, V lost 0 bases, and 8 bases had no gene match. This CDR3 is built from 17 residues. Specimen: PBMCs, collected around atezolizumab (anti-PD-L1) treatment. The TCR originated in a man in his 70s with urothelial cancer. V usage is TRBV5-1 and J usage is TRBJ2-5; 8 bases are shared with TRBD2. The CDR3 loop is CASSLAGGSGAQETQYF. The CDR3 DNA reads as TGCGCCAGCAGCTTGGCGGGCGGTAGCGGGGCCCAAGAGACCCAGTACTTC.